Listed below are T cell receptor beta chains from one sample, sequenced in a study of regulatory T cells in long-lasting Graves disease. TCRdb reprocessed the multiplex PCR reads with MiXCR, giving one entry per CDR3 protein. The top ten clones hold 7.8% of a sample with about 470,000 distinct CDR3 sequences, less than 25% of them seen once. Sequencing was performed on peripheral blood mononuclear cells (PBMCs), taken when the disease was refractory, from a patient treated with antithyroid drugs. The receptors derive from a female donor with Graves disease. CDR3s leave out the opening cysteine and the closing phenylalanine or tryptophan. Fields, in order: J gene, V gene, CDR3 protein.

J gene: TRBJ2-4; V gene: TRBV6-1; CDR3 protein: ASIMDSNKNIQY
J gene: TRBJ1-1; V gene: TRBV20-1; CDR3 protein: SASNRGQTPEAF
J gene: TRBJ1-1; V gene: TRBV20-1; CDR3 protein: SARDPRTLNTEAF
J gene: TRBJ2-7; V gene: TRBV6-1; CDR3 protein: ASYAGVLEQY
J gene: TRBJ1-1; V gene: TRBV19; CDR3 protein: ASSINGANTEAF
J gene: TRBJ2-7; V gene: TRBV5-6; CDR3 protein: ASSVSGSGYEQY
J gene: TRBJ2-1; V gene: TRBV11-2; CDR3 protein: ASSLGATEQF
J gene: TRBJ2-1; V gene: TRBV6-2/TRBV6-3; CDR3 protein: ASRNTITAGNEQF
J gene: TRBJ2-1; V gene: TRBV2; CDR3 protein: ASSGEAGGSNEQF
J gene: TRBJ1-4; V gene: TRBV3-1; CDR3 protein: ASSPGSILEKLF
J gene: TRBJ2-7; V gene: TRBV30; CDR3 protein: AWSVSNEQY
J gene: TRBJ2-7; V gene: TRBV6-2/TRBV6-3; CDR3 protein: ASSYSETGAYEQY
J gene: TRBJ1-2; V gene: TRBV6-1; CDR3 protein: ASSSLRGIKYGYT
J gene: TRBJ1-5; V gene: TRBV5-4; CDR3 protein: ASSRNDRGPQPQH
J gene: TRBJ2-5; V gene: TRBV6-1; CDR3 protein: ASSTNYEGETQY
J gene: TRBJ2-2; V gene: TRBV19; CDR3 protein: ASTQWGTSNTGELF
J gene: TRBJ2-7; V gene: TRBV12-3/TRBV12-4; CDR3 protein: ASTSGTAYEQY
J gene: TRBJ1-1; V gene: TRBV9; CDR3 protein: ASSVGPRGPEAF
J gene: TRBJ2-2; V gene: TRBV12-3/TRBV12-4; CDR3 protein: ASGRRGRMAGELF
J gene: TRBJ2-5; V gene: TRBV2; CDR3 protein: ASGLQETQY
J gene: TRBJ2-7; V gene: TRBV7-9; CDR3 protein: ASSEGKGIYEQY
J gene: TRBJ2-1; V gene: TRBV18; CDR3 protein: ASSPTGSTYNEQF
J gene: TRBJ2-4; V gene: TRBV27; CDR3 protein: ASSSLGGNIQY
J gene: TRBJ1-3; V gene: TRBV6-5; CDR3 protein: ASSYPGTSGNTIY
J gene: TRBJ2-7; V gene: TRBV5-5; CDR3 protein: ASIPGGLVYEQY
J gene: TRBJ1-3; V gene: TRBV12-3/TRBV12-4; CDR3 protein: ASSMGQLRSGNTIY
J gene: TRBJ2-2; V gene: TRBV7-8; CDR3 protein: ASTRAGLAGVAGELF
J gene: TRBJ1-1; V gene: TRBV6-1; CDR3 protein: ASSDWDIRNTEAF
J gene: TRBJ1-3; V gene: TRBV6-1; CDR3 protein: ASSLRVTASSGNTIY
J gene: TRBJ1-4; V gene: TRBV7-2; CDR3 protein: ASSLRGQGFTNEKLF
J gene: TRBJ1-1; V gene: TRBV27; CDR3 protein: ASSPVRGSDEAF
J gene: TRBJ1-6; V gene: TRBV30; CDR3 protein: AWRTDSSYNSPLH
J gene: TRBJ2-7; V gene: TRBV7-2; CDR3 protein: ASSPQVSSSYEQY
J gene: TRBJ1-5; V gene: TRBV18; CDR3 protein: ASSLTGTGQSSVGNQPQH
J gene: TRBJ2-2; V gene: TRBV6-1; CDR3 protein: ASSVLRGRAGELF
J gene: TRBJ1-4; V gene: TRBV5-4; CDR3 protein: ASSVARDSEKLF
J gene: -; V gene: TRBV6-4; CDR3 protein: ASSGLLALDEQF
J gene: TRBJ1-1; V gene: TRBV28; CDR3 protein: ASRLGPTGGAHTEAF
J gene: TRBJ1-5; V gene: TRBV12-3/TRBV12-4; CDR3 protein: ASSGWRRQPQH
J gene: TRBJ2-3; V gene: TRBV20-1; CDR3 protein: SARGSWREPAGTQY
J gene: TRBJ1-1; V gene: TRBV7-8; CDR3 protein: ASSFRRDSNTEAF
J gene: TRBJ1-1; V gene: TRBV27; CDR3 protein: ASSPTGTLLNTEAF
J gene: TRBJ2-5; V gene: TRBV4-1; CDR3 protein: ASSQDGSGTYQETQY
J gene: TRBJ1-5; V gene: TRBV30; CDR3 protein: AWSPGTGFQPQH
J gene: TRBJ2-7; V gene: TRBV30; CDR3 protein: AWSRLVYEQY
J gene: TRBJ2-7; V gene: TRBV7-6; CDR3 protein: ASSLLGSREQY
J gene: TRBJ2-7; V gene: TRBV30; CDR3 protein: AWSVDSGFYEQY
J gene: TRBJ1-1; V gene: TRBV7-2; CDR3 protein: ASSLVWERHPEAF
J gene: TRBJ2-5; V gene: TRBV6-1; CDR3 protein: ASSVGEARAVETQY